The 14 T cell receptor beta chains below all came from one sample that was sequenced in a study of cytomegalovirus exposure and HLA in healthy donors. PCR primers comprised 60 Vbeta and 13 Jbeta primers. Assay: immunoSEQ multiplex PCR; the TCRdb copy retains only in-frame clones and omits some. The sample has approximately 50,000 clones; around 62% are singletons. Sequences were obtained from PBMCs. All receptors come from a human donor in good health.

The genes are TRBV13 and TRBJ2-3; D is possibly TRBD1 (5 bases). This CDR3 has 16 residues. Trimming pared 3 bases from V and 0 bases from J, leaving 13 bases between. Germline CDR1 PRHDT, CDR2 FYEKMQ (reference sequence). In nucleotides, the CDR3 is TGTGCCAGCAGCTTTGGCGACAGACGAAGCACAGATACGCAGTATTTT. It specifies CASSFGDRRSTDTQYF.

This rearrangement joins TRBV6-6 to TRBJ1-1; D uncertain. This CDR3 spans 14 amino acids. Germline V gene data show CDR1 as MNHNY and CDR2 as SVGAGI (reference sequence). Between the trimmed V and J ends, which lost 6 bases and 8 bases, there was a span of 19 bases. The CDR3 sequence: CASRETSGIDEAFF. CDR3 DNA: TGTGCCAGCAGGGAGACAAGCGGCATTGACGAAGCTTTCTTT.

J is TRBJ1-5 and V is TRBV6-5, with D perhaps matching TRBD1 (6 bases). The CDR3 runs 14 residues. Trimming cost V 5 bases and J 7 bases, with 15 bases left between them. In germline, CDR1 is MNHEY, CDR2 SVGAGI. The DNA for the CDR3 is TGTGCCAGCAGTGCCACAGGGTTCAGCCAGCCCCAGCATTTT. Translated: CASSATGFSQPQHF.

The chain employs TRBV4-2 and TRBJ2-2; 9 nucleotides agree with TRBD1. J was trimmed by 4 bases and V by 2 bases; bases with no gene match: 8. The CDR3 extends over 17 amino acids. CDR1 is LGHNA, CDR2 YNFKEQ, per germline. The CDR3 region is CASSQLRDRDVTGELFF. CDR3 nucleotides: TGTGCCAGCAGCCAACTCCGGGACAGGGACGTCACCGGGGAGCTGTTTTTT.

V usage is TRBV4-1 and J usage is TRBJ1-2; TRBD1 matches 7 bases. Germline loops: CDR1 MGHRA, CDR2 YSYEKL. The CDR3 contains 17 residues. V dropped 3 bases and J dropped 0; count of bases not matched to a gene: 10. CDR3 region: CASSQSPTGITNYGYTF. DNA of the CDR3: TGCGCCAGCAGCCAGTCCCCGACAGGGATTACTAACTATGGCTACACCTTC.

This clone was seen a handful of times. The CDR3: CTSSQDHPSGENEQYF. In DNA, the CDR3 is TGCACCAGCAGCCAAGATCATCCTAGCGGGGAAAACGAGCAGTACTTC. This chain links TRBV1 with TRBJ2-5; TRBD2, the D gene given by the table, was not confirmed from the DNA. The J call may be mistaken, given a closer DNA end match to TRBJ2-7. TRBV1 is tagged as a pseudogene. The length of the CDR3 is 16 residues.

This clone was picked up a small number of times. J is TRBJ1-5 and V is TRBV27, with a weak D call TRBD1 (6 bases). CDR1 and CDR2 from the germline V gene are MNHEY and SMNVEV (reference sequence). This CDR3 region has 16 residues. Trimming removed 6 bases from V and 2 bases from J, with 17 bases in between. The CDR3 region is CASRLQGIGGNQPQHF. For the CDR3, the DNA is TGTGCCAGCAGATTACAGGGTATTGGGGGCAATCAGCCCCAGCATTTT.

The chain is built from TRBV9 and TRBJ2-3; no clear D. V was pared by 3 bases and J by 0 bases, with 8 bases between. The germline V gene has CDR1 SGDLS and CDR2 YYNGEE. The CDR3 extends over 14 amino acids. The CDR3: CASSERSSTDTQYF. As DNA, the CDR3 is TGTGCCAGCAGCGAAAGGAGTAGCACAGATACGCAGTATTTT.

The genes are TRBV4-1 and TRBJ2-1, with D hard to call. The CDR3 consists of 14 residues. V gave up 4 bases and J gave up 6 bases, with 13 bases separating them. Germline CDR1 reads MGHRA; CDR2 reads YSYEKL. CDR3 nucleotide sequence: TGCGCCAGCAGCCCCTTTGCCTTCAGCAATGAGCAGTTCTTC. This gives the protein CASSPFAFSNEQFF.

V is TRBV30 and J is TRBJ1-5; no reliable D call. Trimming removed 1 base at V and 2 bases at J, with 9 bases between. CDR1 GTSNPN and CDR2 SVGIG come from the germline V gene (reference sequence). This CDR3 is built from 14 residues. The chain's CDR3 is CAWSGLGGNQPQHF. For the CDR3, the DNA is TGTGCCTGGAGTGGCCTAGGTGGCAATCAGCCCCAGCATTTT.

This clone turned up a few times. The chain joins TRBV5-1 to TRBJ2-7, with 7 nucleotides matching TRBD1. The CDR3 has 15 amino acids. Looked up from germline, CDR1 is SGHRS and CDR2 is YFSETQ. V was clipped by 4 bases and J by 4 bases; unmatched bases: 11. In DNA, the CDR3 is TGCGCCAGCAGCCCCTACAGGGGTCATTCGTACGAGCAGTACTTC. It is translated as CASSPYRGHSYEQYF.

This chain joins TRBV30 and TRBJ1-5; D remains ambiguous. CDR3 length equals 14 residues. Per germline, CDR1 GTSNPN and CDR2 SVGIG (reference sequence). V lost 0 bases and J 3 bases, leaving 9 bases between the germline ends. The CDR3 here is CAWSVVHNNQPQHF. The CDR3 bases are TGTGCCTGGAGTGTGGTACACAACAATCAGCCCCAGCATTTT.

This clone was detected only a few times. The chain joins TRBV2 to TRBJ1-6; D remains ambiguous. The length of the CDR3 is 13 residues. V was cut by 4 bases and J by 8 bases, with 9 bases left in between. Germline V lookup: CDR1 SNHLY, CDR2 FYNNEI. CDR3 protein: CASSGGVYSPLHF. The CDR3 nucleotides are TGTGCCAGCAGTGGGGGAGTTTATTCACCCCTCCACTTT.

The V and J genes are TRBV19 and TRBJ1-1, with a possible D match to TRBD1 (6 bases). The CDR3 runs 15 residues. Trimming shortened V by 10 bases and J by 10 bases, and 28 bases separated the two germline ends. The germline gives CDR1 LNHDA, CDR2 SQIVND (reference sequence). The CDR3 loop reads CATLTGNRVTPRAFF. The CDR3 region has the DNA TGTGCCACCCTCACGGGGAACAGGGTGACCCCAAGAGCTTTCTTT.